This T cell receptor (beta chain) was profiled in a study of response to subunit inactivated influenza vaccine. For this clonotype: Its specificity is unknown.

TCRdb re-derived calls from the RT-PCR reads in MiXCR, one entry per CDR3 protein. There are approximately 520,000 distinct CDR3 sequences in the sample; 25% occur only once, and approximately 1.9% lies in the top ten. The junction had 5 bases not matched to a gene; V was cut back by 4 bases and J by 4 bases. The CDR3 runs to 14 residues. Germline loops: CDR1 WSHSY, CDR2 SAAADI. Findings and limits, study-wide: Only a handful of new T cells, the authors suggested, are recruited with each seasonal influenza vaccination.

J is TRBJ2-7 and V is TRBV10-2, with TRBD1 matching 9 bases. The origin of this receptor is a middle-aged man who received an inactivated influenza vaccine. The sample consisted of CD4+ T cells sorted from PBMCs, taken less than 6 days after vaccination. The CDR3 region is CASSVQGAGYEQYF. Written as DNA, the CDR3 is TGCGCCAGCAGTGTACAGGGGGCGGGTTACGAGCAGTACTTC.